This is a list of T cell receptor beta chains from one sample in a study of blood T cells in healthy people across ages. Each CDR3 protein gets one entry after TCRdb re-called the 5' RACE reads with MiXCR. This sample has hundreds of thousands of distinct CDR3 sequences, with approximately 30% found just once. The sequenced sample was blood. All receptors derive from a woman of 80 years or more in good health. The CDR3 runs from the conserved cysteine through the conserved F or W. D genes are given only for firm matches. Size is omitted from some rows. Given values are once, few, many or a class for expanded clones.

>.|TRBJ1-5|.|TRBV9
TGTGCCAGCAGCGTAGAGGGGGGTCAGCCCCAGCATTTT
CASSVEGGQPQHF
>few|TRBJ1-6|.|TRBV27
TGTGCCAGCAGTTTATCTAGGCAGCCCAAGCCTAATTCACCCCTCCACTTT
CASSLSRQPKPNSPLHF
>few|TRBJ1-1|TRBD1|TRBV6-5
TGTGCCAGCAGTTACTCAGGGGGCGGTCAGGGTTTCTTT
CASSYSGGGQGFF
>many|TRBJ2-3|TRBD2|TRBV29-1
TGCAGCGTTGAAGGCCTAGCGGGGGCCACAGATACGCAGTATTTT
CSVEGLAGATDTQYF
>.|TRBJ1-2|TRBD1|TRBV9
TGTGCCAGCAGCGTTCAAACAGCCGGGGGAGGGGGCCACACCTTC
CASSVQTAGGGGHTF
>few|TRBJ1-5|TRBD1|TRBV20-1
TGCAGTGTCGGACAGGGGGCCCCCGGTCAGCCCCAGCATTTT
CSVGQGAPGQPQHF
>.|TRBJ2-1|.|TRBV24-1
TGTGCCACCAGTGATGTCTCCGTCGGGGGAACCAATGAGCAGTTCTTC
CATSDVSVGGTNEQFF
>many|TRBJ2-3|.|TRBV29-1
TGCAGCGTTCGACGCACAGATACGCAGTATTTT
CSVRRTDTQYF
>many|TRBJ1-5|.|TRBV7-2
TGTGCCAGCAGCCCCTATAGAGGGACCCTATTTGGCAATCAGCCCCAGCATTTT
CASSPYRGTLFGNQPQHF
>once|TRBJ1-2|.|TRBV29-1
TGCAACGTTGACAGCTCCACCTATGGCCACACCTTC
CNVDSSTYGHTF
>many|TRBJ2-7|TRBD1|TRBV5-1
TGCGCCAGCAGCCCGAACCCAACGACAGGGGGTTACGAGCAGTACTTC
CASSPNPTTGGYEQYF
>few|TRBJ1-5|TRBD1|TRBV3-1
TGTGCCAGCAGCCAACAGACAGGGGGCCGCAATCAGCCCCAGCATTTT
CASSQQTGGRNQPQHF
>few|TRBJ1-1|.|TRBV25-1
TGTGCCAGCAGTGGAGTGGGCCGGAACACTGAAGCTTTCTTT
CASSGVGRNTEAFF
>few|TRBJ1-6|TRBD1|TRBV5-1
TGCGCCAGCAGCACAAACAGGGGAAGGACTTCACCCCTCCACTTT
CASSTNRGRTSPLHF
>many|TRBJ2-7|TRBD2|TRBV4-1
TGCGCCAGCAGCCATGTCACACCGGGACTAGCGGGCTACGAGCAGTACTTC
CASSHVTPGLAGYEQYF
>many|TRBJ2-3|TRBD1|TRBV12-3/TRBV12-4
TGTGCCAGCAGTTCTAGGGCCCAGTCGACAGGGCAAAGCACAGATACGCAGTATTTT
CASSSRAQSTGQSTDTQYF
>many|TRBJ1-2|.|TRBV6-2/TRBV6-3
TGTGCCAGCAGTTACTCGGGACGGGAATTAAATGGCTACACCTTC
CASSYSGRELNGYTF
>.|TRBJ1-6|.|TRBV4-1
TGCGCCAGCAGCCAAGATAGAGGGCTCATCAATTCACCCCTCCACTTT
CASSQDRGLINSPLHF
>many|TRBJ1-5|.|TRBV28
TGTGCCAGCCAACCCCCACGGGACGGATATCAGCCCCAGCATTTT
CASQPPRDGYQPQHF
>many|TRBJ2-1|.|TRBV20-1
TGCAGTGCTAGAGATGGTGCCGGGGTGATCTCCTACAATGAGCAGTTCTTC
CSARDGAGVISYNEQFF
>few|TRBJ1-2|.|TRBV20-1
TGCAGTGCTAGGTCCACAGGGAGAAGCTATGGCTACACCTTC
CSARSTGRSYGYTF
>many|TRBJ2-1|TRBD1|TRBV10-3
TGTGCCATCAGGGGGACAGGAGACTACAATGAGCAGTTCTTC
CAIRGTGDYNEQFF
>.|TRBJ2-1|.|TRBV20-1
TGCAGTGCTAGAGCAAGGGTCAATGAGCAGTTCTTC
CSARARVNEQFF
>many|TRBJ1-2|.|TRBV7-3
TGTGCCAGCAGCTTAACAGGGCAGGGGTTAGGATATGGCTACACCTTC
CASSLTGQGLGYGYTF
>many|TRBJ2-7|.|TRBV30
TGTGCCTGGAGAGGAGGGCGGGGCTCCTACGAGCAGTACTTC
CAWRGGRGSYEQYF
>many|TRBJ2-7|.|TRBV3-1
TGTGCCAGCAGCCAATCCTCAAGGTTCCACGAGCAGTACTTC
CASSQSSRFHEQYF
>few|TRBJ1-5|.|TRBV18
TGTGCCAGCTCTCAAGGGACGGTCTATAGCAATCAGCCCCAGCATTTT
CASSQGTVYSNQPQHF
>few|TRBJ2-1|TRBD2|TRBV20-1
TGCAGTGCTGACCCTAGCGGGGGGCAGTACAATGAGCAGTTCTTC
CSADPSGGQYNEQFF
>.|TRBJ2-3|.|TRBV6-2/TRBV6-3
TGTGCCAGCAGTCCCTCCCGGAGGTCAGATACGCAGTATTTT
CASSPSRRSDTQYF
>.|TRBJ1-1|.|TRBV5-1
TGCGCCAGCAGCTTGGACCCCCAGGGAGGGACCAACACTGAAGCTTTCTTT
CASSLDPQGGTNTEAFF
>.|TRBJ2-5|.|TRBV29-1
TGCAGTACGACAAAGGGTTCGGAGACCCAGTACTTC
CSTTKGSETQYF
>few|TRBJ2-7|TRBD2|TRBV7-9
TGTGCCAGCCCGCCTCAGGGCGGGGGGGCTGAGCAGTACTTC
CASPPQGGGAEQYF
>many|TRBJ1-2|.|TRBV14
TGTGCCAGCAGCCAAGATCTTACAAGCTATGGCTACACCTTC
CASSQDLTSYGYTF
>few|TRBJ2-5|.|TRBV30
TGTGCCTGGAGTGTTTCTAGGTTAGAGACCCAGTACTTC
CAWSVSRLETQYF
>many|TRBJ1-4|.|TRBV20-1
TGCAGTGCTAGAAGGGGATCGGCTAATGAAAAACTGTTTTTT
CSARRGSANEKLFF
>.|TRBJ1-5|.|TRBV6-6
TGTGCCGGCAGCCCCTTGGGGGGAAGCCGAAATCAGCCCCAGCATTTT
CAGSPLGGSRNQPQHF